Detailed here is one T cell receptor beta chain. Its antigen is not known. Sequence at one end of the junction differs from germline and may be a read error. The data stem from a study of T cell responses to AZD1222 COVID-19 vaccine. Looked up from germline, CDR1 is MDHEN and CDR2 is SYDVKM. The CDR3 loop spans 12 amino acids. Study-wide findings and caveats: Repertoire sampling occurred only after the peak T cell response. Regions 160-218 and 743-854 held dominance among vaccine-associated CD4 TCRs, which spanned spike. Receipt of two AZD1222 doses was followed by a rise in Spike-specific TCR breadth and depth.

Here immunoSEQ multiplex PCR was the method, and the copy in TCRdb shows in-frame clones only, minus some. The sample has 70,000 to 95,000 clones, approximately 80% seen once. The genes are TRBV28 and TRBJ2-7; no reliable D call. Here the sequenced sample was peripheral blood, taken on day 0 of AZD1222 vaccination. The clonotype comes from an adult in good health. The DNA of the CDR3 is TGTGCCAGCAGTTTTAGTTATGGTCTCAGCGACTTC. This gives the protein CASSFSYGLSDF.